This passage covers 15 T cell receptor beta chains from one sample sequenced in a study of regulatory T cells in long-lasting Graves disease. Researchers made TCR beta libraries by using iRepertoire HTBI primers and running Arm-PCR on CDR3 regions. MiXCR, applied by TCRdb to the multiplex PCR reads, yields one record per CDR3 protein. The repertoire holds almost 350,000 distinct CDR3 sequences, with about 18% as singletons. The time point was: persistent/refractory GD, antithyroid drugs over 5 years with positive TRAb. RNA from PBMCs was the source of the TCR library. Sequences were derived from peripheral blood mononuclear cells (PBMCs), sampled when the disease was refractory, from a patient treated with antithyroid drugs. Source of these receptors: a female donor with Graves disease.

V gene TRBV3-1 combines with J gene TRBJ1-2; unclear D gene. This CDR3 region has 14 residues. Germline lookup yields CDR1 LGHDT and CDR2 YNNKEL (reference sequence). Trimming cost V 0 bases and J 8 bases, with 13 bases left between them. The DNA of the CDR3 is TGTGCCAGCAGCCAAGAAAGATTGTCCAACGGCTACACCTTC. It codes for CASSQERLSNGYTF.

The chain joins TRBV7-9 to TRBJ2-7; possibly TRBD2 for D (5 bases). Germline CDR1 is SEHNR and CDR2 is FQNEAQ (reference sequence). The ends were cut back, 6 bases at V and 0 bases at J, with 9 bases in the middle. The CDR3 has 13 amino acids. CDR3 DNA sequence: TGTGCCAGCAGACATGGGAGCTCCTACGAGCAGTACTTC. This translates into CASRHGSSYEQYF.

This clonotype was seen more than once but under ten times. The chain employs TRBV19 and TRBJ2-4, with 9 bases fitting TRBD2. CDR1 is LNHDA and CDR2 is SQIVND in the germline V gene (reference sequence). V lost 3 bases and J lost 0; bases outside the gene matches: 15. CDR3 length: 20 residues. The CDR3 region has the DNA TGTGCCAGTAGTATTTTATCTAGCGGGACAACACCACTAGCCAAAAACATTCAGTACTTC. Amino acid sequence: CASSILSSGTTPLAKNIQYF.

The chain carries TRBV12-3 or TRBV12-4 and TRBJ2-2; 8 bases line up with TRBD1. With V trimmed by 0 bases and J by 3 bases, 3 bases remained unmatched. CDR3 length equals 16 residues. The CDR3 is CASSLASTGDTGELFF. CDR3 nucleotide sequence: TGTGCCAGCAGTTTAGCGTCGACAGGGGACACCGGGGAGCTGTTTTTT.

In this sample, this clonotype turned up many times. This chain connects TRBV6-1 to TRBJ2-7; D is undetermined. Germline V gene sequence: CDR1 MNHNS, CDR2 SASEGT. The germline V and J ends were trimmed by 7 bases and 4 bases, with 20 bases remaining between them. CDR3 size: 15 residues. The CDR3 is CASTRGLYAVYEQYF. CDR3 bases: TGTGCCAGCACCCGTGGTCTCTACGCGGTTTACGAGCAGTACTTC.

Ten or more counts support this clonotype. V gene TRBV20-1 combines with J gene TRBJ1-1; no clear D gene. V lost 0 bases to trimming and J lost 12 bases, with 11 bases between them. The CDR3 sequence is 11 residues long. CDR1 and CDR2 (germline): DFQATT, SNEGSKA (reference sequence). The CDR3 DNA sequence: TGCAGTGCTAGAGATCCCCCCTCAACTTTCTTT. It specifies CSARDPPSTFF.

In this sample, this clonotype turned up many times. This chain uses TRBV28 with TRBJ2-7; D not certain. Germline CDR1 and CDR2: MDHEN and SYDVKM. The CDR3 contains 15 residues. V shed 6 bases and J shed 3 bases, with 18 bases lying between them. The CDR3 DNA follows: TGTGCCAGCAGATTAAACTCGGGCAGACTCTACGAGCAGTACTTC. This codes for CASRLNSGRLYEQYF. The full variable domain, rest sourced from reference TRBV28 and TRBJ2-7, is DVKVTQSSRYLVKRTGEKVFLECVQDMDHENMFWYRQDPGLGLRLIYFSYDVKMKEKGDIPEGYSVSREKKERFSLILESASTNQTSMYLCASRLNSGRLYEQYFGPGTRLTVT.

This clonotype has at least ten counts. The chain carries TRBV2 and TRBJ1-2; no definite D call. The germline V gene has CDR1 SNHLY and CDR2 FYNNEI. V lost 2 bases and J 6 bases, leaving 16 bases between the germline ends. The CDR3 is made up of 15 amino acids. Here the CDR3 reads CASSETVSGPHGYTF. CDR3 nucleotides: TGTGCCAGCAGTGAAACGGTATCGGGCCCCCATGGCTACACCTTC. Full variable domain (missing parts from reference TRBV2 and TRBJ1-2): EPEVTQTPSHQVTQMGQEVILRCVPISNHLYFYWYRQILGQKVEFLVSFYNNEISEKSEIFDDQFSVERPDGSNFTLKIRSTKLEDSAMYFCASSETVSGPHGYTFGSGTRLTVV.

Ten or more counts support this clonotype. This CDR3 reads CASSVSSDPYEQYF. The CDR3 DNA follows: TGTGCCAGCAGCGTAAGTAGCGATCCCTACGAGCAGTACTTC. This chain connects TRBV9 to TRBJ2-7; TRBD2 is a possible D gene (5 bases). Germline-derived CDR1 and CDR2 are SGDLS and YYNGEE. The CDR3 has 14 amino acids. The V gene lost 1 base and the J gene lost 2 bases, with 10 bases spanning the gap. Full variable domain (remainder filled in from reference TRBV9 and TRBJ2-7): DSGVTQTPKHLITATGQRVTLRCSPRSGDLSVYWYQQSLDQGLQFLIQYYNGEERAKGNILERFSAQQFPDLHSELNLSSLELGDSALYFCASSVSSDPYEQYFGPGTRLTVT.

V gene TRBV9 combines with J gene TRBJ1-4, with D possibly being TRBD1 (5 bases). The CDR3 length is 15 residues. Germline CDR1 is SGDLS and CDR2 is YYNGEE. Trimming took 0 bases from V and 3 from J, leaving 9 bases between them. CDR3 in amino acids: CASSVDGAPNEKLFF. Written as DNA, the CDR3 is TGTGCCAGCAGCGTAGACGGGGCACCTAATGAAAAACTGTTTTTT.

A remark on this clonotype: The junction differs from germline at one of its ends, possibly a read error. The V and J genes are TRBV7-9 and TRBJ1-3, with a weak D call TRBD1 (5 bases). The germline V gene encodes CDR1 SEHNR and CDR2 FQNEAQ (reference sequence). The CDR3 is 15 amino acids. The CDR3 nucleotides read TGCGCCAGCAGCCCCCTCGGGGGAGGTGGAAACACCATATATTTT. The encoded protein is CASSPLGGGGNTIYF.

Comment on this clonotype: This probably arose from a read error, given a far larger clone one base away. The V gene is TRBV5-1, the J gene TRBJ1-1; D call uncertain. The germline gives CDR1 SGHRS, CDR2 YFSETQ. The CDR3 loop spans 13 amino acids. CDR3 sequence (DNA): TGTGCCAGCAGCGTAGGAGTGAACACTGAAGCTTTCTTT. Amino acid sequence: CASSVGVNTEAFF. Complete variable domain (other parts from reference TRBV5-1 and TRBJ1-1): KAGVTQTPRYLIKTRGQQVTLSCSPISGHRSVSWYQQTPGQGLQFLFEYFSETQRNKGNFPGRFSGRQFSNSRSEMNVSTLELGDSALYLCASSVGVNTEAFFGQGTRLTVV.

This clonotype appeared a few times. V gene TRBV5-1 combines with J gene TRBJ2-5; D possibly corresponds to TRBD2 (6 bases). The ends were cut back, 4 bases at V and 0 bases at J, with 16 bases in the middle. The CDR3 extends over 16 amino acids. CDR1 and CDR2 from the germline V gene are SGHRS and YFSETQ. This CDR3 is CASSRAASVHQETQYF. In nucleotides, the CDR3 is TGCGCCAGCAGCCGAGCGGCTAGCGTTCACCAAGAGACCCAGTACTTC.

A few counts support this clonotype. The CDR3 loop reads CASSGNRVGNQPQHF. The CDR3 DNA follows: TGTGCCAGCAGTGGTAACAGGGTCGGCAATCAGCCCCAGCATTTT. The chain joins TRBV28 to TRBJ1-5; possibly TRBD1 for D (6 bases). Trimming pared 5 bases from V and 2 bases from J, leaving 13 bases between. CDR3 length: 15 amino acids. Germline assignment: CDR1 MDHEN and CDR2 SYDVKM.

This clonotype appeared a few times. One base away lies a much larger clone, so this may be a sequencing read error. The V call is TRBV28, the J call TRBJ2-7; 8 bases are a match to TRBD1. After removal of 5 bases from V and 6 bases from J, the junction contained 9 bases not matched to a gene. Germline V gene sequence: CDR1 MDHEN, CDR2 SYDVKM. This CDR3 is built from 14 residues. This chain's CDR3 is CASSGRDRTCEQYF. CDR3 DNA: TGTGCCAGCAGTGGACGGGACAGGACGTGCGAGCAGTACTTC. The entire variable domain, with the rest obtained from reference TRBV28 and TRBJ2-7, is as follows: DVKVTQSSRYLVKRTGEKVFLECVQDMDHENMFWYRQDPGLGLRLIYFSYDVKMKEKGDIPEGYSVSREKKERFSLILESASTNQTSMYLCASSGRDRTCEQYFGPGTRLTVT.